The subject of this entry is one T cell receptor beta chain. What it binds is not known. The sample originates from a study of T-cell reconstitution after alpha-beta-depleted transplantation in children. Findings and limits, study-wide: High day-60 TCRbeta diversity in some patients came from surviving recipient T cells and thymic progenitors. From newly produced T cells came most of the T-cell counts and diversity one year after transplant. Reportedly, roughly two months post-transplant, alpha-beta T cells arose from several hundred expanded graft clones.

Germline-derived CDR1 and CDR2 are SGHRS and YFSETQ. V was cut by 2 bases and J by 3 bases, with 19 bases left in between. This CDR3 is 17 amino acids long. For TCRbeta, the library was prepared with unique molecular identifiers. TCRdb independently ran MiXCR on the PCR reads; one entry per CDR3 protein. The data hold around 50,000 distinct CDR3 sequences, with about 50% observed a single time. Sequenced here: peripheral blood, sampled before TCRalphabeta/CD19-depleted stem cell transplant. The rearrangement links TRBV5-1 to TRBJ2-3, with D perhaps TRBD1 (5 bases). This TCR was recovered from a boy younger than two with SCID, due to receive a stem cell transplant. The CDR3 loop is CASSFTTTVGVTDTQYF. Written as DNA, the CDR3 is TGCGCCAGCAGCTTTACAACGACAGTTGGTGTAACAGATACGCAGTATTTT. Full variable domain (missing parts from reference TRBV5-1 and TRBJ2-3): KAGVTQTPRYLIKTRGQQVTLSCSPISGHRSVSWYQQTPGQGLQFLFEYFSETQRNKGNFPGRFSGRQFSNSRSEMNVSTLELGDSALYLCASSFTTTVGVTDTQYFGPGTRLTVL.